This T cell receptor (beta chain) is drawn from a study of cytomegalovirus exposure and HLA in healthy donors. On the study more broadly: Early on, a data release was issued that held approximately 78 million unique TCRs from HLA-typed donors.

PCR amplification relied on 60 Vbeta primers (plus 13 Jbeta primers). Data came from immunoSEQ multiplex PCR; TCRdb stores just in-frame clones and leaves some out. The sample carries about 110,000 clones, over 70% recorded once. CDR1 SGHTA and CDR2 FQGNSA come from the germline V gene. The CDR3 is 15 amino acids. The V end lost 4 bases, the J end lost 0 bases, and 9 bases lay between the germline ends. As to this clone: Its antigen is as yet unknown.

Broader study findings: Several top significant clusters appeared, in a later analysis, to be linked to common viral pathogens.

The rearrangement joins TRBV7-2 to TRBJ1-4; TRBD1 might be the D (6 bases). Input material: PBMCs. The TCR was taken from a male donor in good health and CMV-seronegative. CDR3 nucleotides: TGTGCCAGCAGCTCAGGGGACACAACTAATGAAAAACTGTTTTTT. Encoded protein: CASSSGDTTNEKLFF.